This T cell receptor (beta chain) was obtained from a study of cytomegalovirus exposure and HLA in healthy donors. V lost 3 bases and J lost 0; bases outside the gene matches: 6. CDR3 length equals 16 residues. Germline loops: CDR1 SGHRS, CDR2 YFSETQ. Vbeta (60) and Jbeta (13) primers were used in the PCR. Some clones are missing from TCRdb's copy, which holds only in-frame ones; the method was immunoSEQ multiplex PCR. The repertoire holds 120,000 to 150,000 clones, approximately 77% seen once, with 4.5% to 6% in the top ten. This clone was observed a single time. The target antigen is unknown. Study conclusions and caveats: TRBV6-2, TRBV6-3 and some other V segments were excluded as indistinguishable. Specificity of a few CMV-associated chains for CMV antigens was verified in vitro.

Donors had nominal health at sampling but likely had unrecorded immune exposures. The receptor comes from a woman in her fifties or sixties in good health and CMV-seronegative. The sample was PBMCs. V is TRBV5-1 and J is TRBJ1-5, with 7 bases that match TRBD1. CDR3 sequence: CASSSVGGLSNQPQHF. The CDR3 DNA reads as TGCGCCAGCAGCTCAGTAGGGGGCCTTAGCAATCAGCCCCAGCATTTT.